Each of the 20 T cell receptor beta chains below was sequenced from the same sample in a study of T cells after yellow fever vaccination. TCRdb called the 5' RACE reads again in MiXCR, with one record for every CDR3 protein. The sample carries under 200,000 distinct CDR3 sequences, about 7% recorded once. Here the sequenced sample was CD4+ T cells sorted from PBMCs, taken 4 to 6 days after the first yellow fever vaccination. All receptors derive from a man aged 18 to 35 who received the YFV17D yellow fever vaccine.

The V gene is TRBV7-2, the J gene TRBJ2-1; D remains ambiguous. The CDR3 spans 13 residues. Germline CDR1 SGHTA, CDR2 FQGNSA. V lost 0 bases, J lost 9 bases, and 9 bases lay in between. CDR3 nucleotide sequence: TGTGCCAGCAGCTTAGCGCCTAGTAGTGAGCAGTTCTTC. This translates into CASSLAPSSEQFF.

This clonotype was seen repeatedly, ten times or more. The chain combines TRBV4-2 with TRBJ2-5; no firm D call. The CDR3 contains 13 residues. Germline CDR1 is LGHNA and CDR2 is YNFKEQ. The V end was cut by 3 bases, the J end by 5 bases, with 10 bases between. This CDR3 is CASSHPKAETQYF. CDR3 DNA: TGTGCCAGCAGCCACCCCAAGGCGGAGACCCAGTACTTC.

The CDR3 protein is CASSHSTEAFF. The CDR3 nucleotides read TGTGCCAGCAGCCATTCTACGGAGGCTTTCTTT. The chain employs TRBV3-1 and TRBJ1-1; D is undetermined. The CDR3 spans 11 residues. The germline V gene encodes CDR1 LGHDT and CDR2 YNNKEL (reference sequence). The ends were cut back, 3 bases at V and 11 bases at J, with 10 bases in the middle.

The chain recombines TRBV5-1 with TRBJ2-5; TRBD1 agrees at 8 bases. This CDR3 contains 14 residues. Germline V gene data show CDR1 as SGHRS and CDR2 as YFSETQ. After removal of 7 bases from V and 5 bases from J, the junction contained 10 bases not matched to a gene. As DNA, the CDR3 is TGCGCCAGCCGAGACAGGGGTGGAGGGGAGACCCAGTACTTC. Protein product: CASRDRGGGETQYF. The whole variable domain, filled in from reference TRBV5-1 and TRBJ2-5, reads KAGVTQTPRYLIKTRGQQVTLSCSPISGHRSVSWYQQTPGQGLQFLFEYFSETQRNKGNFPGRFSGRQFSNSRSEMNVSTLELGDSALYLCASRDRGGGETQYFGPGTRLLVL.

This clonotype was recorded a few times. The chain combines TRBV6-2 or TRBV6-3 with TRBJ2-2, with a tentative D call TRBD2 (6 bases). Trimming took off 7 bases at V and 5 bases at J, with 11 bases between the two ends. Germline V CDR1 and CDR2: MNHEY, SVGEGT. CDR3 length: 13 amino acids. CDR3 in amino acids: CASKVGGTGELFF. CDR3 DNA: TGTGCCAGCAAGGTTGGGGGGACCGGGGAGCTGTTTTTT.

This clonotype was seen only a few times. The chain is built from TRBV2 and TRBJ1-6, with 9 bases fitting TRBD1. With V trimmed by 3 bases and J by 6 bases, 3 bases remained unmatched. Germline V gives CDR1 SNHLY, CDR2 FYNNEI. The CDR3 is 15 amino acids. The CDR3 nucleotides read TGTGCCAGCAGTGAGGGACAGGGACCTAATTCACCCCTCCACTTT. It encodes CASSEGQGPNSPLHF.

This clonotype occurred many times. The rearrangement joins TRBV6-2 or TRBV6-3 to TRBJ1-5; 7 bases line up with TRBD1. J was trimmed by 3 bases and V by 4 bases; bases with no gene match: 6. The CDR3 contains 15 residues. Germline assignment: CDR1 MNHEY and CDR2 SVGEGT. CDR3 nucleotides: TGTGCCAGCAGTTCCGGGACAGCCTCCAATCAGCCCCAGCATTTT. Amino acid sequence: CASSSGTASNQPQHF.

The chain combines TRBV28 with TRBJ2-5, with D possibly matching TRBD1 (5 bases). The CDR3 is 13 residues long. The V and J ends lost 6 bases and 1 base respectively, with 9 bases between them. Germline V gene sequence: CDR1 MDHEN, CDR2 SYDVKM. The CDR3 sequence is CASRPQGQETQYF. In nucleotides, the CDR3 is TGTGCCAGCAGGCCCCAGGGCCAAGAGACCCAGTACTTC.

This clonotype was observed at least ten times. The rearrangement joins TRBV7-8 to TRBJ1-1; 7 bases match TRBD1. CDR1 is SGHVS, CDR2 FQNEAQ, per germline. This CDR3 is 14 amino acids long. With V trimmed by 1 base and J by 4 bases, 3 bases remained unmatched. CDR3 protein: CASSLVRGSTEAFF. The CDR3 DNA follows: TGTGCCAGCAGCTTAGTCAGGGGGAGCACTGAAGCTTTCTTT.

The V gene is TRBV7-2, the J gene TRBJ2-1; 7 bases match TRBD1. V shed 4 bases, J shed 1 base, and the junction held 4 bases outside the gene matches. The CDR3 extends over 15 amino acids. Germline CDR1 reads SGHTA; CDR2 reads FQGNSA. CDR3 sequence: CASSSDRVSYNEQFF. The DNA for the CDR3 is TGTGCCAGCAGCTCAGACAGGGTATCCTACAATGAGCAGTTCTTC.

This clonotype has a handful of counts. V gene TRBV7-2 combines with J gene TRBJ2-7; D is perhaps TRBD1 or TRBD2 (5 bases each). Trimming removed 2 bases from V and 0 bases from J, with 14 bases in between. Germline CDR1 and CDR2: SGHTA and FQGNSA. There are 16 residues in the CDR3. CDR3 residues: CASSLSGAGFSYEQYF. The DNA for the CDR3 is TGTGCCAGCAGCTTATCTGGGGCGGGCTTCTCCTACGAGCAGTACTTC.

This clonotype has a count of ten or more. The rearrangement links TRBV4-2 to TRBJ2-2; TRBD1 agrees at 10 bases. The CDR3 loop spans 15 amino acids. The germline CDR1 and CDR2 sequences are LGHNA and YNFKEQ. Unmatched junction bases numbered 0, after V lost 1 base and J lost 4 bases. Here the CDR3 reads CASSQGTGGTGELFF. For the CDR3, the DNA is TGTGCCAGCAGCCAAGGGACAGGGGGCACCGGGGAGCTGTTTTTT.

At least ten counts were recorded for this clonotype. This chain uses TRBV7-2 with TRBJ1-2, with no clear D. Germline loops: CDR1 SGHTA, CDR2 FQGNSA. V dropped 5 bases and J dropped 6 bases, with 13 bases sitting between them. The CDR3 has 13 amino acids. DNA for the CDR3: TGTGCCAGCAGCCCTACCCCCCAGGATGGCTACACCTTC. Its translation is CASSPTPQDGYTF.

The chain combines TRBV28 with TRBJ1-5; possibly TRBD1 for D (5 bases). The CDR3 runs 12 residues. The germline gives CDR1 MDHEN, CDR2 SYDVKM. V lost 6 bases, J lost 10 bases, and 13 bases lay in between. This CDR3 reads CASSPRRGPQHF. CDR3 in DNA: TGTGCCAGCAGCCCTAGGAGGGGACCCCAGCATTTT. Supplemented by reference TRBV28 and TRBJ1-5, the full variable domain reads DVKVTQSSRYLVKRTGEKVFLECVQDMDHENMFWYRQDPGLGLRLIYFSYDVKMKEKGDIPEGYSVSREKKERFSLILESASTNQTSMYLCASSPRRGPQHFGDGTRLSIL.

This clonotype was observed a handful of times. The V gene is TRBV5-1, the J gene TRBJ2-5, with D perhaps matching TRBD1 or TRBD2 (6 bases each). The CDR3 loop spans 16 amino acids. CDR1 and CDR2 (germline): SGHRS, YFSETQ. V lost 0 bases and J 0 bases, leaving 12 bases between the germline ends. The CDR3 coding sequence is TGCGCCAGCAGCTTGGGAGGGGGGCCGGACCAAGAGACCCAGTACTTC. Translating it yields CASSLGGGPDQETQYF. Drawing the rest from reference TRBV5-1 and TRBJ2-5, the complete variable domain is KAGVTQTPRYLIKTRGQQVTLSCSPISGHRSVSWYQQTPGQGLQFLFEYFSETQRNKGNFPGRFSGRQFSNSRSEMNVSTLELGDSALYLCASSLGGGPDQETQYFGPGTRLLVL.

The V gene is TRBV5-4, the J gene TRBJ2-2; D gene unclear. CDR3 length: 15 residues. CDR1 is SGHNT and CDR2 is YYREEE in the germline V gene (reference sequence). Trimming cost V 0 bases and J 4 bases, with 10 bases left between them. This CDR3 is CASSLAQFSTGELFF. CDR3 in DNA: TGTGCCAGCAGCTTGGCACAGTTCAGCACCGGGGAGCTGTTTTTT.

The chain is built from TRBV5-4 and TRBJ2-3; D uncertain. Germline CDR1 SGHNT, CDR2 YYREEE (reference sequence). V was shortened by 1 base and J by 0 bases, with 9 bases between the two germline ends. CDR3 length: 15 amino acids. The CDR3 spells CASSLPSASTDTQYF. CDR3 in DNA: TGTGCCAGCAGCTTGCCCAGCGCTAGCACAGATACGCAGTATTTT. Using reference TRBV5-4 and TRBJ2-3 for the parts outside the CDR3, the full variable domain is ETGVTQSPTHLIKTRGQQVTLRCSSQSGHNTVSWYQQALGQGPQFIFQYYREEENGRGNFPPRFSGLQFPNYSSELNVNALELDDSALYLCASSLPSASTDTQYFGPGTRLTVL.

This clonotype was detected only a few times. V is TRBV7-8 and J is TRBJ1-5, with D unresolved. V lost 5 bases and J 0 bases, leaving 14 bases between the germline ends. CDR3 length: 16 residues. Germline-derived CDR1 and CDR2 are SGHVS and FQNEAQ. CDR3 sequence reads: CASSPYEGVSNQPQHF. CDR3 coding DNA: TGTGCCAGCAGCCCTTATGAGGGAGTTAGCAATCAGCCCCAGCATTTT.

This clonotype has only a few counts. The chain uses TRBV5-1 and TRBJ2-1; D may be TRBD2 (6 bases). The V gene's germline CDR1 is SGHRS and CDR2 YFSETQ. This CDR3 contains 16 residues. V was trimmed by 2 bases and J by 4 bases, leaving 16 bases between them. In nucleotides, the CDR3 is TGCGCCAGCAGCTTTGGGAGGACCCAGCTATACAATGAGCAGTTCTTC. It codes for CASSFGRTQLYNEQFF.

This clonotype turned up a few times. CDR3 protein: CASNAGGGYTF. As DNA, the CDR3 is TGTGCCAGCAATGCAGGGGGTGGCTACACCTTC. The V gene is TRBV6-5, the J gene TRBJ1-2; 7 nucleotides match TRBD1. Germline CDR1 and CDR2: MNHEY and SVGAGI. J was trimmed by 7 bases and V by 7 bases; bases with no gene match: 3. This CDR3 has 11 residues.